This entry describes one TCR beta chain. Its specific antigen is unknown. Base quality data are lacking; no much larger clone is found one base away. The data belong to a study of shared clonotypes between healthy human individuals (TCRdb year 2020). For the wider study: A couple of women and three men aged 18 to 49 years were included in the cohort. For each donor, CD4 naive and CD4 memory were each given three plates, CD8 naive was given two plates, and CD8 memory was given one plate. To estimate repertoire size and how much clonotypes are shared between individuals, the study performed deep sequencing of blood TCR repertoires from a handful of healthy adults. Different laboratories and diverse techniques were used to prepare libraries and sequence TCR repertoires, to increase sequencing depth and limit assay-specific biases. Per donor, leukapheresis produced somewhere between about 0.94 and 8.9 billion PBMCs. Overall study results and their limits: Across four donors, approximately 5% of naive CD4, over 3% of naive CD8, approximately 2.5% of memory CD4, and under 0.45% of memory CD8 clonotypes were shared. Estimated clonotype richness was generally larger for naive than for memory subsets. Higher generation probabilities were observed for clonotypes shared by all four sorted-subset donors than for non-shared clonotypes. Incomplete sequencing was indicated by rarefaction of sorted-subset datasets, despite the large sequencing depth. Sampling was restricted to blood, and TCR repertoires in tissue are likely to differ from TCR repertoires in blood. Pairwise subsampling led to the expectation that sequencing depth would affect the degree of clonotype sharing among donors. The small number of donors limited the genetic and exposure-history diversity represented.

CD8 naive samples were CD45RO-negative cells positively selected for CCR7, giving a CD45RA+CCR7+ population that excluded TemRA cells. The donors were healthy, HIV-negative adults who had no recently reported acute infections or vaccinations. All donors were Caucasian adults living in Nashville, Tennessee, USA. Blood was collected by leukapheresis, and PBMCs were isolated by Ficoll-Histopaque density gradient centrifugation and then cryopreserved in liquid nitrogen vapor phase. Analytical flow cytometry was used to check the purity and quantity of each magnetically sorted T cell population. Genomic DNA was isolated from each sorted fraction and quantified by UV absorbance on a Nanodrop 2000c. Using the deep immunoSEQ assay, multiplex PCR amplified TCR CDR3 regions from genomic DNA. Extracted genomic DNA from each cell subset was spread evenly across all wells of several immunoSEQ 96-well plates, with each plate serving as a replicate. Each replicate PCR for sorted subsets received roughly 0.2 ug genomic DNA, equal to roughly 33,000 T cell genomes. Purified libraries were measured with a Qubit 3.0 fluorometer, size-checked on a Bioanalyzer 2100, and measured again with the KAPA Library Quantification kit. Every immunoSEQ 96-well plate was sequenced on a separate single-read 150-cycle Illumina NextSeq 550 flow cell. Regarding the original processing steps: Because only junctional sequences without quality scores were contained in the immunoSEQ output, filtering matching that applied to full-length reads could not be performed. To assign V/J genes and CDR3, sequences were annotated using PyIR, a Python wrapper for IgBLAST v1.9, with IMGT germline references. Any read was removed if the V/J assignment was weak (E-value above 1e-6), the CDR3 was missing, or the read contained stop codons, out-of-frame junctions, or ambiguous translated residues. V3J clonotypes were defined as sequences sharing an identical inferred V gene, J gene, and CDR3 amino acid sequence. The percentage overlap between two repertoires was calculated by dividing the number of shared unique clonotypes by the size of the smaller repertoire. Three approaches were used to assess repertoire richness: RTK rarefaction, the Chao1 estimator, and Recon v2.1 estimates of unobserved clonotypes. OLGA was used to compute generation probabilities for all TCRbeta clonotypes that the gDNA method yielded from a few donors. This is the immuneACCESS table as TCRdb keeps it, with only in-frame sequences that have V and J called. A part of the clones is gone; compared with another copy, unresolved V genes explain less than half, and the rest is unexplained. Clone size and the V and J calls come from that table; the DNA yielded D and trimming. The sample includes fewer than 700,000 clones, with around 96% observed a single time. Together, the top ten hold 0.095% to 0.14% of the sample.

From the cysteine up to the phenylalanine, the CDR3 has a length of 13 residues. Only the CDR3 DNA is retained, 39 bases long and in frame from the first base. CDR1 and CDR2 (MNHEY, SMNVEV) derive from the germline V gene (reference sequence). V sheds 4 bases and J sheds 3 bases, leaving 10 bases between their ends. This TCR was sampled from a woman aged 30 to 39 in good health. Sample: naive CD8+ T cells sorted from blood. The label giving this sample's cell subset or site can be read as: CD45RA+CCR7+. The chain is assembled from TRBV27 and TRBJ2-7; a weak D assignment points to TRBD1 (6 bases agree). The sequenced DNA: TGTGCCAGCAGTTACAGGGTGGTCTACGAGCAGTACTTC. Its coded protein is CASSYRVVYEQYF.